These 32 T cell receptor beta chains were all obtained from the same sample, sequenced in a study of T cells in Graves' hyperthyroidism and ophthalmopathy. There were TCR beta CDR3 regions amplified from RNA transcripts. The HTBI primer set drove a first-round RT-PCR of the TCR CDR3. TCRdb recomputed calls from the multiplex PCR reads with MiXCR, one row per CDR3 protein. The sample lists approximately 370,000 distinct CDR3 sequences, under 15% occurring once. Material: blood. These TCRs come from a woman aged 30 to 39 with Graves' hyperthyroidism.

The chain has TRBV6-1 and TRBJ1-1; D remains ambiguous. Deletions cut 6 bases from V and 1 base from J, with 12 bases between. Per germline, CDR1 MNHNS and CDR2 SASEGT. CDR3 length: 14 amino acids. The CDR3 DNA sequence: TGTGCCAGCAGAGGCTCGGGAGCGAACACTGAAGCTTTCTTT. This codes for CASRGSGANTEAFF.

This clonotype turned up a few times. The V gene is TRBV5-1, the J gene TRBJ1-4; 12 bases line up with TRBD1. Looked up from germline, CDR1 is SGHRS and CDR2 is YFSETQ. With 5 bases clipped from V and 8 bases from J, the junction kept 7 bases outside the gene matches. The CDR3 is made up of 15 amino acids. Here the CDR3 DNA reads TGCGCCAGCAGTCGTACCGGGACAGGGGGCGAAAAACTGTTTTTT. Protein sequence: CASSRTGTGGEKLFF.

At least ten counts were recorded for this clonotype. The chain is built from TRBV20-1 and TRBJ2-7; 11 positions match TRBD1. This CDR3 is built from 14 residues. The germline V gene has CDR1 DFQATT and CDR2 SNEGSKA (reference sequence). J lost 5 bases, V lost 3 bases, and 6 bases had no gene match. The CDR3 nucleotides read TGCAGTGCTAGTCCCGGGACAGGGGGTGACGAGCAGTACTTC. Residues: CSASPGTGGDEQYF.

There are many counts of this clonotype. CDR3 sequence reads: CSARQSGGAGSGYTF. Written as DNA, the CDR3 is TGCAGTGCTAGACAGTCAGGGGGCGCGGGTTCGGGCTACACCTTC. The J gene is TRBJ1-2, the V gene TRBV20-1; 8 bases are shared with TRBD1. Germline loops: CDR1 DFQATT, CDR2 SNEGSKA (reference sequence). The junction had 13 bases not matched to a gene; V was cut back by 2 bases and J by 8 bases. There are 15 residues in the CDR3.

This clonotype was counted at least ten times. The genes are TRBV28 and TRBJ2-3; D not certain. Looked up from germline, CDR1 is MDHEN and CDR2 is SYDVKM. The germline V and J ends were trimmed by 6 bases and 7 bases, with 26 bases remaining between them. The CDR3 loop spans 17 amino acids. The CDR3 DNA follows: TGTGCCAGCAGCCCCGAAGGTAGCCGACATCGCGGAAATACGCAGTATTTT. This codes for CASSPEGSRHRGNTQYF.

V and J are TRBV18 and TRBJ2-7; tentative D call: TRBD1 (5 bases). The CDR3 consists of 15 residues. Deletions cut 3 bases from V and 3 bases from J, with 15 bases between. The V gene's germline CDR1 is KGHSH and CDR2 LQKENI. CDR3 sequence: CASSPQGRLGYEQYF. For the CDR3, the DNA is TGTGCCAGCTCACCTCAGGGAAGGCTCGGCTACGAGCAGTACTTC.

This clonotype appeared many times. The chain uses TRBV12-3 or TRBV12-4 and TRBJ2-5, with D hard to call. V was pared by 3 bases and J by 0 bases, with 11 bases between. This CDR3 comprises 15 residues. This CDR3 is CASSLEWGNQETQYF. The CDR3 DNA is TGTGCCAGCAGTTTGGAGTGGGGTAACCAAGAGACCCAGTACTTC.

This clonotype was seen many times. The chain has TRBV11-2 and TRBJ2-5; TRBD1 matches at 10 bases. Trimming removed 2 bases from V and 9 bases from J; junction bases left unmatched: 9. This CDR3 has 15 amino acids. From germline, CDR1 is SGHAT and CDR2 FQNNGV. CDR3 protein: CASSLSGQGSMAQYF. The CDR3 DNA is TGTGCCAGCAGCTTATCGGGACAGGGGTCGATGGCCCAGTACTTC.

The rearrangement uses TRBV19 and TRBJ2-3, with TRBD2 as a possible D gene (6 bases). Looked up from germline, CDR1 is LNHDA and CDR2 is SQIVND (reference sequence). The germline V and J ends were trimmed by 9 bases and 0 bases, with 16 bases remaining between them. The CDR3 is made up of 15 amino acids. Written as DNA, the CDR3 is TGTGCCAGCAGCGTTAGCGGTGCTAGCACAGATACGCAGTATTTT. It translates to CASSVSGASTDTQYF.

The chain uses TRBV15 and TRBJ2-5; maybe TRBD1 (6 bases). Germline V gives CDR1 LNHNV, CDR2 YYDKDF (reference sequence). The germline V and J ends were trimmed by 0 bases and 7 bases, with 30 bases remaining between them. The CDR3 length is 20 residues. CDR3 residues: CATSRDLPTEGDPILGTQYF. CDR3 bases: TGTGCCACCAGCAGAGATTTGCCCACCGAGGGGGACCCGATTCTGGGGACCCAGTACTTC. The whole variable domain, filled in from reference TRBV15 and TRBJ2-5, reads DAMVIQNPRYQVTQFGKPVTLSCSQTLNHNVMYWYQQKSSQAPKLLFHYYDKDFNNEADTPDNFQSRRPNTSFCFLDIRSPGLGDTAMYLCATSRDLPTEGDPILGTQYFGPGTRLLVL.

This clonotype was counted at least ten times. The rearrangement uses TRBV20-1 and TRBJ2-1, with 12 positions matching TRBD2. This CDR3 has 15 amino acids. Germline V gives CDR1 DFQATT, CDR2 SNEGSKA (reference sequence). V trimming: 5 bases; J trimming: 6 bases; junction bases outside the gene matches: 8. The CDR3 DNA follows: TGCAGTGCTGATCCTGGACTAGCGGGATTCAATGAGCAGTTCTTC. This encodes CSADPGLAGFNEQFF.

The table lists this clonotype with a few counts. This chain connects TRBV7-6 to TRBJ2-7, with 7 bases that match TRBD2. The V and J ends lost 5 bases and 0 bases, in that order; junction bases with no gene match: 10. Germline assignment: CDR1 SGHVS and CDR2 FNYEAQ. The CDR3 runs 16 residues. As DNA, the CDR3 is TGTGCCAGCAGCGCCTCCCTCCGGGAGGACTCCTACGAGCAGTACTTC. This sequence encodes CASSASLREDSYEQYF. Based on the CDR3 plus reference TRBV7-6 and TRBJ2-7, the full variable domain is GAGVSQSPRYKVTKRGQDVALRCDPISGHVSLYWYRQALGQGPEFLTYFNYEAQQDKSGLPNDRFSAERPEGSISTLTIQRTEQRDSAMYRCASSASLREDSYEQYFGPGTRLTVT.

This clonotype came up many times. Here the CDR3 DNA reads TGTGCCAGCAGCTCAACACCGGGACAGGGCTCCTACGAGCAGTACTTC. It encodes CASSSTPGQGSYEQYF. The chain joins TRBV3-1 to TRBJ2-7, with 9 bases matching TRBD1. The CDR3 extends over 16 amino acids. The V gene end was trimmed by 5 bases and the J gene end by 0 bases; junction bases not matched to a gene: 8. Germline V CDR1 and CDR2: LGHDT, YNNKEL (reference sequence).

This clonotype has a count of ten or more. The rearrangement uses TRBV11-2 and TRBJ1-2, with D possibly matching TRBD1 (5 bases). Looked up from germline, CDR1 is SGHAT and CDR2 is FQNNGV. Deletions cut 5 bases from V and 8 bases from J, with 24 bases between. The CDR3 is 16 amino acids. DNA of the CDR3: TGTGCCAGCAGCCCTAGCAGATATGTTTCGGGGGAAGGCTACACCTTC. Translation gives CASSPSRYVSGEGYTF.

In its sample, this clonotype was seen many times. The chain has TRBV6-5 and TRBJ2-7; a weak D match, TRBD2 (5 bases). Trimming removed 0 bases at V and 7 bases at J, with 16 bases between. This CDR3 spans 15 amino acids. Germline values: CDR1 MNHEY, CDR2 SVGAGI. The CDR3 DNA reads TGTGCCAGCAGTTACTCGGTCAGCGACTACGTTGAGCAGTACTTC. This codes for CASSYSVSDYVEQYF.

This clonotype was counted many times. The chain employs TRBV3-1 and TRBJ1-3; 7 bases are shared with TRBD1. Trimming at V came to 2 bases and at J to 0 bases, leaving 7 bases not matched to a gene. Germline CDR1 reads LGHDT; CDR2 reads YNNKEL (reference sequence). This CDR3 is 17 amino acids long. The CDR3 coding sequence is TGTGCCAGCAGCCAAACAATCGGGACAGCCTCTGGAAACACCATATATTTT. Its protein is CASSQTIGTASGNTIYF.

This sequence joins TRBV5-6 and TRBJ2-1, with D maybe TRBD2 (5 bases). Per the germline V gene, CDR1 is SGHDT and CDR2 is YYEEEE. Trimming left V 0 bases short and J 2 bases short, with 15 bases between. The CDR3 covers 17 residues. CDR3 in DNA: TGTGCCAGCAGCTTGGCAGGTTTAGCGACCACCTACAATGAGCAGTTCTTC. Amino acids: CASSLAGLATTYNEQFF.

The J gene is TRBJ2-3, the V gene TRBV7-9; 12 bases line up with TRBD2. There are 15 residues in the CDR3. The germline CDR1 and CDR2 sequences are SEHNR and FQNEAQ (reference sequence). V lost 5 bases, J lost 5 bases, and 5 bases stayed unmatched. The CDR3 region is CASSAPSGREDTQYF. CDR3 DNA: TGTGCCAGCAGCGCCCCTAGCGGGAGGGAAGATACGCAGTATTTT. The full variable domain, completed using reference TRBV7-9 and TRBJ2-3, is DTGVSQNPRHKITKRGQNVTFRCDPISEHNRLYWYRQTLGQGPEFLTYFQNEAQLEKSRLLSDRFSAERPKGSFSTLEIQRTEQGDSAMYLCASSAPSGREDTQYFGPGTRLTVL.

In this sample, this clonotype turned up many times. The chain recombines TRBV2 with TRBJ2-1, with 10 bases fitting TRBD1. Germline-derived CDR1 and CDR2 are SNHLY and FYNNEI. The CDR3 contains 14 residues. J was trimmed by 4 bases and V by 6 bases; bases with no gene match: 3. CDR3 loop: CASRWDRGYNEQFF. CDR3 sequence (DNA): TGTGCCAGCAGATGGGACAGGGGATACAATGAGCAGTTCTTC.

In its sample, this clonotype was seen many times. J is TRBJ2-5 and V is TRBV2; D ambiguous. V was pared by 7 bases and J by 5 bases, with 14 bases between. This CDR3 has 13 amino acids. Germline assignment: CDR1 SNHLY and CDR2 FYNNEI. CDR3 nucleotide sequence: TGTGCCAGCACCAACGGGTTCTCGGAGACCCAGTACTTC. This gives the protein CASTNGFSETQYF.

V is TRBV28 and J is TRBJ2-7; D possibly corresponds to TRBD1 (6 bases). In germline, CDR1 is MDHEN, CDR2 SYDVKM. V was cut by 6 bases and J by 0 bases, with 15 bases left in between. The length of the CDR3 is 15 residues. The CDR3 DNA is TGTGCCAGCAGCCCCGAGGAGACAGGCTCCTACGAGCAGTACTTC. Its translation is CASSPEETGSYEQYF.

In regard to this clonotype: A much bigger clone sits one base away, suggesting this may be a read error. The rearrangement links TRBV3-1 to TRBJ2-1, with 8 bases lining up with TRBD1. V lost 5 bases, J lost 1 base, and 13 bases stayed unmatched. Germline loops: CDR1 LGHDT, CDR2 YNNKEL (reference sequence). The CDR3 has 18 amino acids. The CDR3 loop reads CASSYGDRPMNSYNEQFF. The CDR3 DNA reads TGTGCCAGCAGCTACGGGGACAGGCCGATGAATTCCTACAATGAGCAGTTCTTC.

The chain couples TRBV11-2 to TRBJ2-5; TRBD2 matches at 10 bases. TRBJ2-1 explains the end of the DNA better; the J call may be wrong. The CDR3 has 14 amino acids. From germline, CDR1 is SGHAT and CDR2 FQNNGV. The CDR3, as DNA: TGTGCCAGCAGTTGGACTAGCGGTCAAGAGACCCAGTTCTTC. It is translated as CASSWTSGQETQFF.

The chain joins TRBV29-1 to TRBJ2-7, with 8 bases fitting TRBD1. This CDR3 spans 14 amino acids. Germline V gene lookup returns CDR1 SQVTM and CDR2 ANQGSEA. Trimming at V came to 5 bases and at J to 4 bases, leaving 10 bases not matched to a gene. The CDR3: CSVRSGTGSYEQYF. In DNA, the CDR3 is TGCAGCGTTAGGTCCGGGACAGGCTCTTACGAGCAGTACTTC.

The chain recombines TRBV5-1 with TRBJ1-4, with D tentatively TRBD1 (6 bases). Germline lookup yields CDR1 SGHRS and CDR2 YFSETQ. The CDR3 runs to 13 residues. V lost 4 bases and J 9 bases, leaving 13 bases between the germline ends. CDR3 residues: CASSLGAAQKLFF. In DNA, the CDR3 is TGCGCCAGCAGCCTGGGGGCGGCGCAAAAACTGTTTTTT.

The V and J genes are TRBV20-1 and TRBJ2-7, with a weak D call TRBD2 (6 bases). CDR1 and CDR2 (germline): DFQATT, SNEGSKA (reference sequence). This CDR3 is built from 14 residues. The ends were cut back, 5 bases at V and 2 bases at J, with 16 bases in the middle. The CDR3 nucleotides are TGCAGTGCTTCCTGGGGGGAGCGTACCTACGAGCAGTACTTC. This encodes CSASWGERTYEQYF.

V is TRBV15 and J is TRBJ2-2; D may be TRBD1 (5 bases). V lost 0 bases to trimming and J lost 3 bases, with 17 bases between them. The germline V gene has CDR1 LNHNV and CDR2 YYDKDF (reference sequence). This CDR3 has 18 amino acids. In DNA, the CDR3 is TGTGCCACCAGCAGAGATTTAGGGGCTTCTTCTTACACCGGGGAGCTGTTTTTT. Translating gives CATSRDLGASSYTGELFF.

The chain uses TRBV25-1 and TRBJ2-7; TRBD2 might be the D (5 bases). V was trimmed by 3 bases and J by 5 bases, leaving 8 bases between them. This CDR3 is built from 12 residues. The germline V gene encodes CDR1 MGHDK and CDR2 SYGVNS. CDR3 protein: CASSDGIDEQYF. Here the CDR3 DNA reads TGTGCCAGCAGTGACGGGATCGACGAGCAGTACTTC.

CDR3 sequence: CASSFKGLAGVIHTQYF. CDR3 nucleotide sequence: TGTGCCAGCAGCTTCAAGGGGTTAGCGGGAGTAATCCATACGCAGTATTTT. The chain combines TRBV11-2 with TRBJ2-3, with TRBD2 identical over 9 bases. The CDR3 covers 17 residues. V lost 3 bases, J lost 7 bases, and 14 bases stayed unmatched. The germline gives CDR1 SGHAT, CDR2 FQNNGV.

The table lists this clonotype with many counts. The chain couples TRBV11-3 to TRBJ2-3; perhaps TRBD2 as D (6 bases). The CDR3 runs 17 residues. Trimming stripped 0 bases from V and 3 bases from J, with 16 bases between. Germline values: CDR1 SGHNT, CDR2 YENEEA. The CDR3 region has the DNA TGTGCCAGCAGCTTAGATAATGCGGGATTTGGTACAGATACGCAGTATTTT. Translation: CASSLDNAGFGTDTQYF.

V is TRBV20-1 and J is TRBJ2-2, with 12 bases matching TRBD2. The CDR3 consists of 15 residues. The germline gives CDR1 DFQATT, CDR2 SNEGSKA (reference sequence). V gave up 3 bases and J gave up 5 bases; unmatched junction bases: 4. CDR3 DNA: TGCAGTGCTAGTGCACTAGCGGGAGGTACCGGGGAGCTGTTTTTT. Protein product: CSASALAGGTGELFF.

This sequence joins TRBV5-1 and TRBJ2-5; TRBD1 matches 7 bases. CDR1 and CDR2 (germline): SGHRS, YFSETQ. The CDR3 loop spans 13 amino acids. J was trimmed by 5 bases and V by 4 bases; bases with no gene match: 5. The CDR3 sequence: CASSGTGVETQYF. The DNA of the CDR3 is TGCGCCAGCAGCGGAACAGGGGTGGAGACCCAGTACTTC. Full variable domain (remainder filled in from reference TRBV5-1 and TRBJ2-5): KAGVTQTPRYLIKTRGQQVTLSCSPISGHRSVSWYQQTPGQGLQFLFEYFSETQRNKGNFPGRFSGRQFSNSRSEMNVSTLELGDSALYLCASSGTGVETQYFGPGTRLLVL.